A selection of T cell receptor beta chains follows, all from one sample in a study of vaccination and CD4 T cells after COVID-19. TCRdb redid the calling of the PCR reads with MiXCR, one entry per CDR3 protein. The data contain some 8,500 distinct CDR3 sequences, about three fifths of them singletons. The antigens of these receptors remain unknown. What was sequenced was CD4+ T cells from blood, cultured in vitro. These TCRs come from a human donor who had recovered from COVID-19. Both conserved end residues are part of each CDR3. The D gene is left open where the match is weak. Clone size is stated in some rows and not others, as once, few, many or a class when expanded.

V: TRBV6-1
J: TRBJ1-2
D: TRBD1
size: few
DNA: TGTGCCAGCAGCCCCCCCACGGACAGGGGATTTGTCTTC
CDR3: CASSPPTDRGFVF

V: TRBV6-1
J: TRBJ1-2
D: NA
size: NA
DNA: TGTGCCAGCAGTCCACCTGGGGGTGGGGGCTACACCTTC
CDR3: CASSPPGGGGYTF

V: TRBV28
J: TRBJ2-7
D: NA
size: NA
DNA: TGTGCCAGCAGTCCCCGGGGTAGGACCTCCTACGAGCAGTACTTC
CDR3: CASSPRGRTSYEQYF

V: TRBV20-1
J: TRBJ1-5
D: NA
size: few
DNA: TGCAGTGCTAGAGGACAGTTCAATCAGCCCCAGCATTTT
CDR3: CSARGQFNQPQHF

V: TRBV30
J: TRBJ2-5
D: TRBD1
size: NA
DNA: TGTGCCTGGAGTACCCAGGGGGTAAACCAAGAGACCCAGTACTTC
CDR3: CAWSTQGVNQETQYF

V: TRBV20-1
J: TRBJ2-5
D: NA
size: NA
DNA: TGCAGTGCTAGACCGGCGCCCCAAGAGACCCAGTACTTC
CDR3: CSARPAPQETQYF

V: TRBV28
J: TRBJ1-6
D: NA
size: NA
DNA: TGTGCCAGCAGTTTAAGCGAGTATAATTCACCCCTCCACTTT
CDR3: CASSLSEYNSPLHF

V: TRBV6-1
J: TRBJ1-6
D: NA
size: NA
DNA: TGTGCCAGCAGGGTCGGGACCGCTCATAATTCACCCCTCCACTTT
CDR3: CASRVGTAHNSPLHF

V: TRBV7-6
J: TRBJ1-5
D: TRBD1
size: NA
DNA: TGTGCCAGCAGCCCTTTCGGGGACAGGGGCAATCAGCCCCAGCATTTT
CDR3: CASSPFGDRGNQPQHF

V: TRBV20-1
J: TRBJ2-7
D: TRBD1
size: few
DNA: TGCAGTGCTAGCAGGGGGCCGGACGAGCAGTACTTC
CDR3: CSASRGPDEQYF

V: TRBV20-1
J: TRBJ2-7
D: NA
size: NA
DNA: TGCAGTGGCGCCCCCGGGTTACAGCAGTACTTC
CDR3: CSGAPGLQQYF

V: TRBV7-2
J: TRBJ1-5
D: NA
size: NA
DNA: TGTGCCAGCAGCTCCGAGAATAGCAATCAGCCCCAGCATTTT
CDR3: CASSSENSNQPQHF

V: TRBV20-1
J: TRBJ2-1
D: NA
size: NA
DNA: TGCAGTGCTAGGGGGGCTAGCTGGCTCGGGCAGTTCTTC
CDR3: CSARGASWLGQFF

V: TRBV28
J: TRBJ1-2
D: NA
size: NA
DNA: TGTGCCAGCAGTCCCCAGCGTTTCCGTAACTATGGCTACACCTTC
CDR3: CASSPQRFRNYGYTF

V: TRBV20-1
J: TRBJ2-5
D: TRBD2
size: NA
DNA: TGCAGTGCTAGAGTAGGAGCGGGAGGGATTGGGGAGACCCAGTACTTC
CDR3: CSARVGAGGIGETQYF

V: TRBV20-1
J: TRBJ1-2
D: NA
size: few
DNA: TGCAGTGCTAGGAGGAGGAGTACTGGGGGCTACACCTTC
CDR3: CSARRRSTGGYTF

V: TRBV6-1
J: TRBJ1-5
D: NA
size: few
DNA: TGTGCCAGCAGTCCACAATCCCAGCCCCAGCATTTT
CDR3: CASSPQSQPQHF

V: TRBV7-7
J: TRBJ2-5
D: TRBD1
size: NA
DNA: TGTGCCAGCAGCCTAAGGGACAGGCAAGAGACCCAGTACTTC
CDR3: CASSLRDRQETQYF

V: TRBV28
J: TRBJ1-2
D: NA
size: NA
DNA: TGTGCCAGCACCCCAATCAGGGTCTATGGCTACACCTTC
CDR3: CASTPIRVYGYTF

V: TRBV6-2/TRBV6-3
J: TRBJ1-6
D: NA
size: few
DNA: TGTGCCAGCAGTTACTTGGAGGCCCTCCACTTT
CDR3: CASSYLEALHF

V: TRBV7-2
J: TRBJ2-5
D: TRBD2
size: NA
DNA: TGTGCCAGCAGCGCAACCCGGGAGGCCGTGGAGACCCAGTACTTC
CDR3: CASSATREAVETQYF

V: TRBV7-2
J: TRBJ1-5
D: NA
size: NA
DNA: TGTGCCAGCAGCTTCAGGACCCCGGGGCCCCAGCATTTT
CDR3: CASSFRTPGPQHF

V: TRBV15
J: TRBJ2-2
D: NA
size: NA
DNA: TGTGCCACCAGCAGGGACACCGGGGAGCTGTTTTTT
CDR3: CATSRDTGELFF

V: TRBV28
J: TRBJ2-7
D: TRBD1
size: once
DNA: TGTGCCAGCAGTTCTACGGGACAGGTGTTGTACGAGCAGTACTTC
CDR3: CASSSTGQVLYEQYF

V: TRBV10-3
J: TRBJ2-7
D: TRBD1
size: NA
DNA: TGTGCCATCAGTCCGGGACAGGGGCTGTACGAGCAGTACTTC
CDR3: CAISPGQGLYEQYF

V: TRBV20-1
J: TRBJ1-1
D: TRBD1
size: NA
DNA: TGCAGTGCTAGACCAAGTACAGGGGCAAACACTGAAGCTTTCTTT
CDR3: CSARPSTGANTEAFF

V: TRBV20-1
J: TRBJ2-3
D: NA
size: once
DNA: TGCAGTTACCGAGGGGCCCCAGATACGCAGTATTTT
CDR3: CSYRGAPDTQYF

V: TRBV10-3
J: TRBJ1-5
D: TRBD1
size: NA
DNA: TGTGCCATCAGCCCTGGACAGGGAATGGGCAATCAGCCCCAGCATTTT
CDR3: CAISPGQGMGNQPQHF

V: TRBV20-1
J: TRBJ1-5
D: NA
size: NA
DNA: TGCAGTGCTAGGGACCGAGCCGGCAATCAGCCCCAGCATTTT
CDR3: CSARDRAGNQPQHF

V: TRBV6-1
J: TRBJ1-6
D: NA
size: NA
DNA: TGTGCCAGCAGGAACAGGGAACCCCATTCACCCCTCCACTTT
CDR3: CASRNREPHSPLHF

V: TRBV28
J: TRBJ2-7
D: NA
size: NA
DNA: TGTGCCAGCAGTTTATTGGGGTACGAGCAGTACTTC
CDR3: CASSLLGYEQYF

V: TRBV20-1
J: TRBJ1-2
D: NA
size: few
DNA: TGCAGTGCTATCCGGGACGGCGCTAACTATGGCTACACCTTC
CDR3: CSAIRDGANYGYTF